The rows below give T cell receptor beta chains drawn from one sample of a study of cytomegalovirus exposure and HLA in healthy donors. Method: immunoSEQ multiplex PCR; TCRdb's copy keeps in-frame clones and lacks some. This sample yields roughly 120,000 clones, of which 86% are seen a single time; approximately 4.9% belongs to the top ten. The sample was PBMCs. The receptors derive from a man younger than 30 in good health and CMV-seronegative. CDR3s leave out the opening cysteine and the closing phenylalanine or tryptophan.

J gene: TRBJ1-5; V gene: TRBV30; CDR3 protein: AWSVKGGGNPQH
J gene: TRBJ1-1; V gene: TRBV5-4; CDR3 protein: ASSPDLQAKVEAF
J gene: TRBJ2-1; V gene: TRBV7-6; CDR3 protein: ASSLSGTGVF
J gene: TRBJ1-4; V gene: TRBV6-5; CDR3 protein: ASSSVTGTGGEKLF
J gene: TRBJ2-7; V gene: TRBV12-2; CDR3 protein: ASRFPQGDSLTYEQY
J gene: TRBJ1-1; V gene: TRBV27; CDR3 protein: ASSLRGGEAF
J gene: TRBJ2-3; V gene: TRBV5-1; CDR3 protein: ASSYEGSTDTQY
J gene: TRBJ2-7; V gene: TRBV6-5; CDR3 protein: ASSSPTSGVYEQY
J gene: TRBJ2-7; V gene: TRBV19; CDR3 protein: ASSPGQGPSYEQY
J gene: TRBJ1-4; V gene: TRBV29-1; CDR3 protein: SVGPQGGEKLF
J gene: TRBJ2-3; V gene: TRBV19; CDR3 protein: ASSPTGGTLTDTQY
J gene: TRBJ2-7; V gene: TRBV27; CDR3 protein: ASSVSLAEAYEQY
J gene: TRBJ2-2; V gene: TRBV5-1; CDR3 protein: ASSPGGPAGELF
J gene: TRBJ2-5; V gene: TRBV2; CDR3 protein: ASSGTQTLAGVGETQY
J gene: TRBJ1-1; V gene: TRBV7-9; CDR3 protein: ASSPPRAGQGLGTEAF
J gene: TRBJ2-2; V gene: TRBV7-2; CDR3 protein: ASSLKAGGTGELF
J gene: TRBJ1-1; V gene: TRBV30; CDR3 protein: AWSAQLSEAF
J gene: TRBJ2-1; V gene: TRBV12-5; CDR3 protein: ASGDTYNEQF
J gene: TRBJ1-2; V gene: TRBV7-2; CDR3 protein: ASSLGGAGGSGYGYT
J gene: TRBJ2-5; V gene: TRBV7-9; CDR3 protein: ASSLGGIVVEETQY
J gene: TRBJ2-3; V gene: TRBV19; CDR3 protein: ASSTPDRDTDTQY
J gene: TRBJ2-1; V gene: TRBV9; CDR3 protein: ASSSSGVFEQF
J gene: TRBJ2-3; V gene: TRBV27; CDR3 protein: ASSLGTSGGTRTDTQY
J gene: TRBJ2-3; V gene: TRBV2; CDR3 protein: ASAKGALPTDTQY
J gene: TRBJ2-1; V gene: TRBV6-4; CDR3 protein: ASSRLAGGSSYNEQF
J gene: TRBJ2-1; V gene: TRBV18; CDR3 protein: ASSPGPSGPSSEQF
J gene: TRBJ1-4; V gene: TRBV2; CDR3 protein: ASSLDSSTNEKLF
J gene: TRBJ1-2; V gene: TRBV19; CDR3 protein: ASSIATGRYGYT
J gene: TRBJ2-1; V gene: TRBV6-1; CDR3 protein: ASSVLAESYNEQF
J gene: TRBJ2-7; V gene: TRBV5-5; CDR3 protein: ASSLVGQGPVEQY